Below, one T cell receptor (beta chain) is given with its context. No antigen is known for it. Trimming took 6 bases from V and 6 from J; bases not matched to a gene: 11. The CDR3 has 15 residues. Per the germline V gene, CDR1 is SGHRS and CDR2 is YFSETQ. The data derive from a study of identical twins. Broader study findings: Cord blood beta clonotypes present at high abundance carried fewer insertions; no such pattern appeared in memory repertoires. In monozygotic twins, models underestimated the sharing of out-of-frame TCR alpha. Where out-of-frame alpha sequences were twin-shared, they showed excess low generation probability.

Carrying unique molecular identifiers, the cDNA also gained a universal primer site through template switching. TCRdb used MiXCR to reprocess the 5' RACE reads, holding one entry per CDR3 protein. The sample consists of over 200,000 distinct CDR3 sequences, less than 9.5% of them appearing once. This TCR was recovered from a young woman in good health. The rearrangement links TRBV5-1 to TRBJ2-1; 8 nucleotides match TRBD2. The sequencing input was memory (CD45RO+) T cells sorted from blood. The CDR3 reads CASTPGGGRANEQFF. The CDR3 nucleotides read TGCGCCAGCACCCCGGGCGGGGGGCGGGCCAATGAGCAGTTCTTC.